One sample yielded the 23 T cell receptor beta chains listed below, sequenced in a study of control samples from healthy donors and cancer patients. Profiled with immunoSEQ multiplex PCR; TCRdb holds only in-frame clones, not every one. The sample yields about 160,000 clones, approximately 96% seen once. What was sequenced was blood. These receptors were obtained from a woman in her 30s in good health.

The V call is TRBV5-6, the J call TRBJ1-1; maybe TRBD1 (6 bases). Trimming took 5 bases from V and 1 from J, leaving 15 bases between them. In germline, CDR1 is SGHDT, CDR2 YYEEEE. This CDR3 comprises 15 residues. The CDR3 DNA follows: TGTGCCAGCAGTCACAGGGTTGCCCAGAACACTGAAGCTTTCTTT. It codes for CASSHRVAQNTEAFF.

CDR3 sequence (DNA): TGCGCCAGCAGCTTAGTTTTGGGCCAAGAGACCCAGTACTTC. This encodes CASSLVLGQETQYF. The chain recombines TRBV5-1 with TRBJ2-5; D unresolved. The germline V gene has CDR1 SGHRS and CDR2 YFSETQ. The CDR3 extends over 14 amino acids. Trimming took off 2 bases at V and 1 base at J, with 9 bases between the two ends.

The chain couples TRBV5-1 to TRBJ1-2; D is unresolved. CDR1 and CDR2 from the germline V gene are SGHRS and YFSETQ. This CDR3 contains 14 residues. Between the trimmed V and J ends, which lost 3 bases and 0 bases, there was a span of 9 bases. In DNA form, the CDR3 reads TGCGCCAGCAGCTGGGAGCCAACTAACTATGGCTACACCTTC. It encodes CASSWEPTNYGYTF.

This rearrangement joins TRBV5-8 to TRBJ2-3; weak D call: TRBD1 (5 bases). Germline CDR1 reads SGHTS; CDR2 reads YDEGEE. The V and J ends lost 2 bases and 0 bases respectively, with 7 bases between them. This CDR3 is built from 14 residues. The CDR3 is CASSFGASTDTQYF. CDR3 coding DNA: TGTGCCAGCAGCTTTGGGGCTAGCACAGATACGCAGTATTTT.

The V call is TRBV28, the J call TRBJ2-3; D remains ambiguous. Germline V gives CDR1 MDHEN, CDR2 SYDVKM. This CDR3 comprises 14 residues. The V gene lost 5 bases and the J gene lost 2 bases, with 11 bases spanning the gap. The CDR3 sequence is CASSPGPSTDTQYF. The CDR3 coding sequence is TGTGCCAGCAGTCCTGGACCTTCCACAGATACGCAGTATTTT.

The chain combines TRBV10-3 with TRBJ1-5; 7 bases match TRBD1. This CDR3 contains 15 residues. The J segment lost 2 bases and the V segment lost 2 bases, leaving 3 bases of the junction unmatched. Germline V gives CDR1 ENHRY, CDR2 SYGVKD. The CDR3 sequence is CAISETGAGNQPQHF. The CDR3 DNA follows: TGTGCCATCAGTGAGACAGGGGCGGGCAATCAGCCCCAGCATTTT.

This sequence joins TRBV4-1 and TRBJ2-5, with 9 positions matching TRBD1. CDR1 is MGHRA, CDR2 YSYEKL, per germline. The CDR3 totals 17 residues. J gave up 4 bases and V 0 bases, and 9 bases lay outside the gene matches. As DNA, the CDR3 is TGCGCCAGCAGCCAAGATTTTAAGGGACAGGGAGTAGAGACCCAGTACTTC. It codes for CASSQDFKGQGVETQYF.

The CDR3 is CASSLSIRTGKDEQFF. CDR3 nucleotide sequence: TGTGCCAGCAGTTTATCGATCCGGACAGGGAAGGATGAGCAGTTCTTC. The chain is built from TRBV27 and TRBJ2-1, with 8 bases fitting TRBD1. With V trimmed by 0 bases and J by 8 bases, 9 bases remained unmatched. From germline, CDR1 is MNHEY and CDR2 SMNVEV (reference sequence). The CDR3 runs 16 residues.

This clone has a handful of counts. One end of the junction does not line up with germline, which may come from a read error. The rearrangement uses TRBV10-3 and TRBJ2-7; 9 positions match TRBD1. Germline loops: CDR1 ENHRY, CDR2 SYGVKD. The CDR3 sequence is 15 residues long. In nucleotides, the CDR3 is TGTGCCATCAGTGCCAGCGGACAGGGGCCTTCCAAGGGGGACTTC. It is translated as CAISASGQGPSKGDF.

This clone was found once. The chain is built from TRBV7-9 and TRBJ1-6; tentatively, D is TRBD1 (5 bases). Germline V CDR1 and CDR2: SEHNR, FQNEAQ (reference sequence). The CDR3 covers 15 residues. Trimming removed 3 bases at V and 2 bases at J, with 8 bases between. CDR3 in DNA: TGTGCCAGCAGCTTGGGAGGGGCCTATAATTCACCCCTCCACTTT. It codes for CASSLGGAYNSPLHF.

V gene TRBV4-1 combines with J gene TRBJ1-2, with unresolved D. V shed 0 bases and J shed 8 bases, with 16 bases lying between them. The CDR3 is 15 amino acids. CDR1 and CDR2 (germline): MGHRA, YSYEKL. CDR3 in amino acids: CASSQDYRGTHGYTF. The DNA of the CDR3 is TGCGCCAGCAGCCAAGATTATCGGGGAACGCACGGCTACACCTTC.

V usage is TRBV6-5 and J usage is TRBJ1-2; D possibly corresponds to TRBD1 (6 bases). CDR3 length: 12 residues. The V gene's germline CDR1 is MNHEY and CDR2 SVGAGI. Trimming pared 2 bases from V and 5 bases from J, leaving 6 bases between. In nucleotides, the CDR3 is TGTGCCAGCAGTTACCAGGGGTATGGCTACACCTTC. As protein: CASSYQGYGYTF.

V is TRBV5-4 and J is TRBJ2-2, with TRBD2 as a possible D gene (6 bases). The V and J ends lost 6 bases and 4 bases respectively, with 7 bases between them. The CDR3 consists of 12 residues. The germline V gene encodes CDR1 SGHNT and CDR2 YYREEE (reference sequence). The CDR3 nucleotides are TGTGCCAGCATGGGGGGCACCGGGGAGCTGTTTTTT. As protein: CASMGGTGELFF.

The V call is TRBV6-5, the J call TRBJ1-1; D is ambiguous. Germline CDR1 is MNHEY and CDR2 is SVGAGI. Trimming took off 1 base at V and 10 bases at J, with 13 bases between the two ends. The CDR3 consists of 13 residues. As DNA, the CDR3 is TGTGCCAGCAGTTACTTTGCTAGATCGGCAGCTTTCTTT. It specifies CASSYFARSAAFF.

This chain connects TRBV3-1 (or the pseudogene TRBV3-2) to TRBJ1-5, with D uncertain. The ends were cut back, 0 bases at V and 1 base at J, with 7 bases in the middle. Germline values: CDR1 LGHDT, CDR2 YNNKEL (reference sequence). The CDR3 totals 15 residues. The CDR3 reads CASSQDLPSNQPQHF. Written as DNA, the CDR3 is TGTGCCAGCAGCCAAGATCTGCCCAGCAATCAGCCCCAGCATTTT.

The gene calls are TRBV5-1 and TRBJ1-6; D is unresolved. The CDR3 contains 15 residues. The germline V gene has CDR1 SGHRS and CDR2 YFSETQ. With 0 bases removed from V and 9 bases from J, the gap between germline ends came to 13 bases. CDR3 sequence: CASSLGEINGSPLHF. In DNA form, the CDR3 reads TGCGCCAGCAGCTTGGGTGAGATAAACGGTTCACCCCTCCACTTT.

This rearrangement joins TRBV5-5 to TRBJ1-2; D ambiguous. Trimming left V 2 bases short and J 7 bases short, with 21 bases between. This CDR3 spans 16 amino acids. Per germline, CDR1 SGHKS and CDR2 YYEKEE (reference sequence). CDR3: CASSFRSPGPGGGYTF. In nucleotides, the CDR3 is TGTGCCAGCAGCTTTAGAAGTCCCGGGCCGGGTGGTGGCTACACCTTC.

The rearrangement joins TRBV2 to TRBJ2-3, with 9 bases matching TRBD2. This CDR3 is 19 amino acids long. Germline values: CDR1 SNHLY, CDR2 FYNNEI. With V trimmed by 2 bases and J by 3 bases, 15 bases remained unmatched. The CDR3 sequence: CASSEMDLRGLAKTDTQYF. CDR3 nucleotide sequence: TGTGCCAGCAGTGAAATGGACCTTAGAGGACTAGCGAAGACAGATACGCAGTATTTT.

This chain uses TRBV6-1 with TRBJ1-4; D not resolved. V was pared by 1 base and J by 8 bases, with 8 bases between. From germline, CDR1 is MNHNS and CDR2 SASEGT. CDR3 length: 13 residues. The chain's CDR3 is CASSEVPREKLFF. The CDR3, as DNA: TGTGCCAGCAGTGAAGTGCCGCGGGAAAAACTGTTTTTT.

The chain is built from TRBV24-1 and TRBJ1-4; 9 bases are shared with TRBD1. The CDR3 is made up of 16 amino acids. J lost 8 bases, V lost 4 bases, and 10 bases had no gene match. CDR1 is KGHDR and CDR2 is SFDVKD in the germline V gene. The CDR3: CATSDIQGAPFEKLFF. The CDR3 DNA sequence: TGTGCCACCAGTGACATACAGGGGGCCCCGTTCGAAAAACTGTTTTTT.

The gene calls are TRBV28 and TRBJ1-6, with D maybe TRBD1 (6 bases). V was cut by 4 bases and J by 5 bases, with 15 bases left in between. The CDR3 runs 16 residues. CDR1 is MDHEN, CDR2 SYDVKM, per germline. The CDR3, as DNA: TGTGCCAGCAGTTCACGTTACAGGGCCAATAATTCACCCCTCCACTTT. Amino acids: CASSSRYRANNSPLHF.

The chain links TRBV7-6 to TRBJ1-2; TRBD1 might be the D (6 bases). CDR1 SGHVS and CDR2 FNYEAQ come from the germline V gene. CDR3 length equals 14 residues. Deletions cut 2 bases from V and 8 bases from J, with 15 bases between. The CDR3 spells CASSLTSRGWGYTF. For the CDR3, the DNA is TGTGCCAGCAGCTTAACGTCGAGGGGGTGGGGCTACACCTTC.

The genes are TRBV19 and TRBJ1-2; D call uncertain. The CDR3 is 15 residues long. From germline, CDR1 is LNHDA and CDR2 SQIVND (reference sequence). V lost 6 bases, J lost 1 base, and 15 bases lay in between. The CDR3 DNA reads TGTGCCAGTAGGAGAAACGCAGCGGTTAACTATGGCTACACCTTC. Its protein product is CASRRNAAVNYGYTF.